This TCR beta chain was sequenced for a study of control samples from healthy donors and cancer patients (dated by TCRdb to 2020 to 2022). Libraries were built with the immunoSEQ multiplex PCR assay. TCRdb carries this immuneACCESS record with in-frame sequences only. Its versions omit some clonotypes, under half of them owing to an unresolved V gene in the studies checked, with the rest unexplained. The sample records about 160,000 clones, about 94% of which are singletons. Together, the top ten hold roughly 15% of the sample. As concerns this clone: The clone's antigen remains unknown. Nothing much larger sits one base from this clone, and base qualities are not available.

V loses 6 bases, J loses 3 bases, and the germline ends lie 15 bases apart. Measured from the cysteine to the phenylalanine, the CDR3 is 14 residues long. CDR3 DNA is the only sequence kept; it has 42 bases, read in frame from the first base. For CDR1 and CDR2, the germline V gene lists MDHEN and SYDVKM. The sample was PBMCs. The receptor was isolated from a man aged 55 to 70 with colorectal cancer. The sequence joins TRBV28 to TRBJ2-7; the D gene could be TRBD1 or TRBD2, each one agreeing over 5 bases. The nucleotide sequence reads TGTGCCAGCAGCCCCCGACTGGGGGACTACGAGCAGTACTTC. The translation is CASSPRLGDYEQYF.